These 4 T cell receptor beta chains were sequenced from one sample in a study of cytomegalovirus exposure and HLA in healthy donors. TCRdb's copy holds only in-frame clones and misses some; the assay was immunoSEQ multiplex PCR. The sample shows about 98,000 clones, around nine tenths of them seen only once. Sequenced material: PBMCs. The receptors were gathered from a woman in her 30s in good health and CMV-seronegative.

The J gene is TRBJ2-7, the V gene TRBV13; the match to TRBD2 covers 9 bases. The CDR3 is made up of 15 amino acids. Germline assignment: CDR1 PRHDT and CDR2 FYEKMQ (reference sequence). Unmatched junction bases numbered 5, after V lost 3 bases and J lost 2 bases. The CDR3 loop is CASSFVREGTYEQYF. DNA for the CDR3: TGTGCCAGCAGCTTTGTGCGGGAGGGCACCTACGAGCAGTACTTC.

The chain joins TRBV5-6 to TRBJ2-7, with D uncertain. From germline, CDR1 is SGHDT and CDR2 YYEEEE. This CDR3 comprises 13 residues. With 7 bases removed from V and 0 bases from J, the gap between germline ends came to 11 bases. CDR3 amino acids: CASSRLVSYEQYF. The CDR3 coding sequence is TGTGCCAGCTCTCGACTGGTCTCCTACGAGCAGTACTTC.

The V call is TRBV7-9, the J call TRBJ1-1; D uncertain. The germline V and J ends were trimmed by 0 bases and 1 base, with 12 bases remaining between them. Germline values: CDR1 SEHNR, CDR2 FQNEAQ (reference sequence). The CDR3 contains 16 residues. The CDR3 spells CASSLAPAGRNTEAFF. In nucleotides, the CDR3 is TGTGCCAGCAGCTTAGCCCCTGCTGGCAGGAACACTGAAGCTTTCTTT.

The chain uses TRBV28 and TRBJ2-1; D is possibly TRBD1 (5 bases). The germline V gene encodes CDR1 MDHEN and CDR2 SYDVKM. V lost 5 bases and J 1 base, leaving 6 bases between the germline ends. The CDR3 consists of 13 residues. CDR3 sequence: CASSDSSYNEQFF. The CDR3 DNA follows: TGTGCCAGCAGTGACAGTTCCTACAATGAGCAGTTCTTC. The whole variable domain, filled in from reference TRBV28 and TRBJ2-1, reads DVKVTQSSRYLVKRTGEKVFLECVQDMDHENMFWYRQDPGLGLRLIYFSYDVKMKEKGDIPEGYSVSREKKERFSLILESASTNQTSMYLCASSDSSYNEQFFGPGTRLTVL.